This entry lists 6 T cell receptor beta chains sequenced from one sample in a study of blood T cell repertoires in COVID-19. Sequenced by immunoSEQ multiplex PCR; TCRdb stores in-frame clones only, minus some. The sample carries under 55,000 clones, 88% recorded once. The material sequenced was peripheral blood. All receptors derive from a human donor in a cohort sampled during active COVID-19.

V usage is TRBV4-2 and J usage is TRBJ1-2; D perhaps matches TRBD1 (6 bases). Per the germline V gene, CDR1 is LGHNA and CDR2 is YNFKEQ. Trimming removed 5 bases at V and 4 bases at J, with 14 bases between. The CDR3 sequence is 14 residues long. The CDR3 region has the DNA TGTGCCAGCAGCTCTCCCGGGACACCCTATGGCTACACCTTC. Amino acid sequence: CASSSPGTPYGYTF.

The V gene is TRBV4-3, the J gene TRBJ2-3, with D possibly TRBD1 on 6 matching bases. Trimming shortened V by 1 base and J by 1 base, and 18 bases separated the two germline ends. This CDR3 comprises 18 residues. The germline V gene encodes CDR1 LGHNA and CDR2 YSLEER. The CDR3 reads CASSQVALGADRTDTQYF. CDR3 nucleotide sequence: TGCGCCAGCAGCCAAGTTGCCCTGGGGGCGGATCGCACAGATACGCAGTATTTT.

The J gene is TRBJ2-6, the V gene TRBV3-1 (or the pseudogene TRBV3-2); D is unresolved. Trimming cost V 4 bases and J 4 bases, with 14 bases left between them. Germline CDR1 is LGHDT and CDR2 is YNNKEL (reference sequence). CDR3 size: 16 residues. The DNA for the CDR3 is TGTGCCAGCAGCCGCAAACAGCACTCGGGGGCCAACGTCCTGACTTTC. This encodes CASSRKQHSGANVLTF.

This clone was recorded once. The chain has TRBV30 and TRBJ2-1; D may be TRBD1 (6 bases). Trimming cost V 0 bases and J 7 bases, with 19 bases left between them. The CDR3 spans 16 residues. In germline, CDR1 is GTSNPN, CDR2 SVGIG (reference sequence). In DNA, the CDR3 is TGTGCCTGGAGTGTTATGGGGGCCGGATTTAGGAATGAGCAGTTCTTC. It yields the protein CAWSVMGAGFRNEQFF.

V usage is TRBV27 and J usage is TRBJ1-6, with no clear D. Per the germline V gene, CDR1 is MNHEY and CDR2 is SMNVEV (reference sequence). The CDR3 totals 14 residues. V gave up 2 bases and J gave up 7 bases, with 9 bases separating them. CDR3 amino acids: CASSLEPGNSPLHF. The CDR3 DNA reads TGTGCCAGCAGTTTAGAACCGGGGAATTCACCCCTCCACTTT.

The V gene is TRBV7-2, the J gene TRBJ2-5, with 7 bases lining up with TRBD1. Germline V CDR1 and CDR2: SGHTA, FQGNSA. J was trimmed by 5 bases and V by 0 bases; bases with no gene match: 3. The CDR3 has 14 amino acids. CDR3 nucleotides: TGTGCCAGCAGCTTAGCCTCCAGGGGGGAGACCCAGTACTTC. Amino acids: CASSLASRGETQYF.